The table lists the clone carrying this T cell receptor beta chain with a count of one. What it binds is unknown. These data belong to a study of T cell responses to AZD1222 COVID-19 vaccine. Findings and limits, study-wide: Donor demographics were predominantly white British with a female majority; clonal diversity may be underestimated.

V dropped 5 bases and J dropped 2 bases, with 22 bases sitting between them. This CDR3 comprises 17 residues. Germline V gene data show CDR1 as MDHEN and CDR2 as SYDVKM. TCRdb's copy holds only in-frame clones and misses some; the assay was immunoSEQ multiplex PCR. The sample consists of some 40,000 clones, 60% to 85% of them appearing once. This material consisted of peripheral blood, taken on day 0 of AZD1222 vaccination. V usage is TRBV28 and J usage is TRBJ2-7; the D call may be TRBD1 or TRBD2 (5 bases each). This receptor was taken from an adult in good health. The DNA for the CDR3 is TGTGCCAGCAGTCCGAGACCGGGACGGCGGCTGACCTACGAGCAGTACTTC. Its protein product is CASSPRPGRRLTYEQYF.